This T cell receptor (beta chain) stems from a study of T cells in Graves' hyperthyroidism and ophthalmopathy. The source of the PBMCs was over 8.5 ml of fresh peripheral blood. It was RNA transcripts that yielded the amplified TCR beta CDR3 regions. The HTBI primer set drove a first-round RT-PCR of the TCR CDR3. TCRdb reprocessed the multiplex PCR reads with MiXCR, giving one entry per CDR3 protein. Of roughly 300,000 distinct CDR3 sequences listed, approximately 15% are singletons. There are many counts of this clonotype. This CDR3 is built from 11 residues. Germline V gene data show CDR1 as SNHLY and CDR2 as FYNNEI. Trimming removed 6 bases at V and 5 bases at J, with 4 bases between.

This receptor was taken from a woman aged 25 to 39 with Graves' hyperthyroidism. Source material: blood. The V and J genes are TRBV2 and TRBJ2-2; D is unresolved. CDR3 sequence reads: CASRETGELFF. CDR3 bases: TGTGCCAGCAGAGAGACCGGGGAGCTGTTTTTT. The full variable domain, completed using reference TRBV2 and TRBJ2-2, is EPEVTQTPSHQVTQMGQEVILRCVPISNHLYFYWYRQILGQKVEFLVSFYNNEISEKSEIFDDQFSVERPDGSNFTLKIRSTKLEDSAMYFCASRETGELFFGEGSRLTVL.